The 32 T cell receptor beta chains below all came from one sample that was sequenced in a study of technical replicates of blood from several donors. Produced via immunoSEQ multiplex PCR; TCRdb's table is partial and in-frame only. The sample shows tens of thousands of clones, 95% of them seen only once. Material for sequencing was T cells isolated from PBMCs. The receptors shown here come from a human donor in good health.

The rearrangement uses TRBV19 and TRBJ2-7, with 7 bases identical to TRBD1. Losses at the gene ends were 3 bases for V and 2 bases for J; bases not matched to a gene: 13. There are 17 residues in the CDR3. Germline V gene lookup returns CDR1 LNHDA and CDR2 SQIVND (reference sequence). The CDR3 here is CASSIRSRLGQPYEQYF. Written as DNA, the CDR3 is TGTGCCAGTAGTATTAGGTCCCGGCTGGGACAGCCCTACGAGCAGTACTTC.

The chain combines TRBV18 with TRBJ2-2, with TRBD1 identical over 10 bases. V trimming: 3 bases; J trimming: 6 bases; junction bases outside the gene matches: 10. The CDR3 consists of 17 residues. Germline values: CDR1 KGHSH, CDR2 LQKENI. For the CDR3, the DNA is TGTGCCAGCTCACCCCGGCTTGGGACAGGGGTCTCCGGGGAGCTGTTTTTT. Amino acids: CASSPRLGTGVSGELFF.

This chain uses TRBV6-1 with TRBJ2-7, with a possible D match to TRBD1 (5 bases). The CDR3 has 16 residues. Germline V gene lookup returns CDR1 MNHNS and CDR2 SASEGT. V dropped 2 bases and J dropped 0 bases, with 14 bases sitting between them. In DNA form, the CDR3 reads TGTGCCAGCAGTGAAAGTAGGGGAACCTACTCCTACGAGCAGTACTTC. It codes for CASSESRGTYSYEQYF.

The chain links TRBV5-4 to TRBJ2-7; 7 bases fit TRBD1. CDR1 SGHNT and CDR2 YYREEE come from the germline V gene (reference sequence). J lost 7 bases, V lost 4 bases, and 14 bases had no gene match. This CDR3 has 15 residues. CDR3 region: CASSPTTGSPGEQYF. The DNA of the CDR3 is TGTGCCAGCAGCCCTACGACAGGGTCCCCGGGGGAGCAGTACTTC.

The chain combines TRBV4-1 with TRBJ2-7; TRBD2 matches at 7 bases. Losses at the gene ends were 1 base for V and 2 bases for J; bases not matched to a gene: 5. Germline CDR1 reads MGHRA; CDR2 reads YSYEKL. The CDR3 contains 15 residues. The CDR3 spells CASSQAQRETYEQYF. Written as DNA, the CDR3 is TGCGCCAGCAGCCAAGCCCAGCGGGAAACCTACGAGCAGTACTTC.

With regard to this clone: At one end, the junction sequence differs from germline, possibly due to a read error. The J gene is TRBJ1-3, the V gene TRBV7-7; a possible D gene is TRBD1 (5 bases). The germline V gene encodes CDR1 SSHAT and CDR2 FNYEAQ (reference sequence). The length of the CDR3 is 15 residues. The CDR3, as DNA: TGTGCTAGCAGCCCCCAGGGAGGCCCTGGAAACACCATATATTTT. It is translated as CASSPQGGPGNTIYF.

The genes are TRBV28 and TRBJ2-1; unclear D gene. The CDR3 sequence is 12 residues long. In germline, CDR1 is MDHEN, CDR2 SYDVKM. Trimming took 7 bases from V and 1 from J, leaving 5 bases between them. The CDR3 DNA reads as TGTGCCAGCATCACTTCCTACAATGAGCAGTTCTTC. Translated: CASITSYNEQFF.

The genes are TRBV9 and TRBJ1-1; perhaps TRBD1 as D (6 bases). V lost 0 bases to trimming and J lost 4 bases, with 13 bases between them. Germline CDR1 is SGDLS and CDR2 is YYNGEE. The CDR3 runs 15 residues. CDR3 nucleotide sequence: TGTGCCAGCAGCGTAGATAACAGGGAAGTCACTGAAGCTTTCTTT. Translating gives CASSVDNREVTEAFF.

This rearrangement joins TRBV6-5 to TRBJ1-1; 7 bases map to TRBD1. CDR1 is MNHEY, CDR2 SVGAGI, per germline. CDR3 size: 14 residues. V lost 8 bases to trimming and J lost 5 bases; unmatched junction nucleotides: 11. The CDR3 sequence is CASQRQGSQTEAFF. In nucleotides, the CDR3 is TGTGCCAGCCAAAGACAGGGCTCGCAAACTGAAGCTTTCTTT.

This clone has a handful of counts. The chain employs TRBV11-2 and TRBJ2-2; the D gene is possibly TRBD2 (5 bases). The CDR3 contains 15 residues. V was trimmed by 0 bases and J by 5 bases, leaving 10 bases between them. Germline lookup yields CDR1 SGHAT and CDR2 FQNNGV. CDR3 DNA sequence: TGTGCCAGCAGCTTAGATGTGTCGGGAACCGGGGAGCTGTTTTTT. Translation: CASSLDVSGTGELFF.

The chain combines TRBV7-8 with TRBJ2-1; 9 bases match TRBD2. CDR1 and CDR2 (germline): SGHVS, FQNEAQ. After removal of 1 base from V and 1 base from J, the junction contained 2 bases not matched to a gene. CDR3 length: 16 amino acids. The CDR3 loop is CASSLEAGGSYNEQFF. The CDR3 DNA follows: TGTGCCAGCAGCTTAGAAGCGGGGGGATCCTACAATGAGCAGTTCTTC.

The V and J genes are TRBV28 and TRBJ2-2, with a tentative D call TRBD1 (7 bases). V was cut by 4 bases and J by 2 bases, with 17 bases left in between. The CDR3 runs 17 residues. Germline values: CDR1 MDHEN, CDR2 SYDVKM. The CDR3 spells CASSWRARGRNTGELFF. The DNA for the CDR3 is TGTGCCAGCAGTTGGAGGGCGAGGGGGCGAAACACCGGGGAGCTGTTTTTT.

The rearrangement joins TRBV7-9 to TRBJ1-5, with D possibly being TRBD1 (6 bases). V was shortened by 8 bases and J by 4 bases, with 12 bases between the two germline ends. The CDR3 contains 13 residues. CDR1 SEHNR and CDR2 FQNEAQ come from the germline V gene (reference sequence). CDR3 sequence reads: CASQPQGNQPQHF. In DNA, the CDR3 is TGTGCCAGCCAGCCCCAGGGGAATCAGCCCCAGCATTTT.

This chain connects TRBV7-9 to TRBJ2-2, with D possibly TRBD1 on 5 matching bases. Trimming pared 3 bases from V and 7 bases from J, leaving 18 bases between. This CDR3 spans 16 amino acids. CDR1 and CDR2 from the germline V gene are SEHNR and FQNEAQ (reference sequence). CDR3 region: CASSFQRVAQGGELFF. CDR3 coding DNA: TGTGCCAGCAGCTTTCAAAGGGTTGCCCAGGGCGGGGAGCTGTTTTTT.

The chain has TRBV6-1 and TRBJ1-1, with 7 bases aligning to TRBD1. The CDR3 runs 14 residues. The V gene end was trimmed by 6 bases and the J gene end by 6 bases; junction bases not matched to a gene: 10. In germline, CDR1 is MNHNS, CDR2 SASEGT. This CDR3 reads CASRITGAAPEAFF. The CDR3 nucleotides read TGTGCCAGCAGGATCACAGGGGCGGCTCCTGAAGCTTTCTTT.

V gene TRBV15 combines with J gene TRBJ2-7; D not certain. V gave up 3 bases and J gave up 0 bases, with 12 bases separating them. The CDR3 is made up of 15 amino acids. Germline V gene data show CDR1 as LNHNV and CDR2 as YYDKDF (reference sequence). This CDR3 reads CATSSYNSYSYEQYF. In DNA form, the CDR3 reads TGTGCCACCAGCAGTTATAACTCCTACTCCTACGAGCAGTACTTC.

The chain employs TRBV13 and TRBJ2-3; 11 nucleotides align to TRBD2. The ends lost 4 bases at V and 4 bases at J; junction bases unmatched: 10. This CDR3 is built from 17 residues. Germline CDR1 PRHDT, CDR2 FYEKMQ (reference sequence). The CDR3 DNA reads as TGTGCCAGCAGCTGGGTAGCGGGAGGGCCCCGAGCAGATACGCAGTATTTT. Translated: CASSWVAGGPRADTQYF. Full variable domain (missing parts from reference TRBV13 and TRBJ2-3): AAGVIQSPRHLIKEKRETATLKCYPIPRHDTVYWYQQGPGQDPQFLISFYEKMQSDKGSIPDRFSAQQFSDYHSELNMSSLELGDSALYFCASSWVAGGPRADTQYFGPGTRLTVL.

This sequence joins TRBV29-1 and TRBJ2-5; the D gene is possibly TRBD2 (6 bases). This CDR3 spans 16 amino acids. The ends were cut back, 1 base at V and 5 bases at J, with 20 bases in the middle. Germline V gives CDR1 SQVTM, CDR2 ANQGSEA. This chain's CDR3 is CSVEASGFDPHETQYF. CDR3 bases: TGCAGCGTTGAAGCCAGCGGGTTTGATCCCCATGAGACCCAGTACTTC.

CDR3 DNA: TGTGCCAGTAGGGGAGGTGGGGTGCCCACTGAAGCTTTCTTT. Amino acid sequence: CASRGGGVPTEAFF. The V gene is TRBV7-9, the J gene TRBJ1-1, with D possibly being TRBD1 (5 bases). Germline V gene lookup returns CDR1 SEHNR and CDR2 FQNEAQ (reference sequence). The V and J ends lost 9 bases and 4 bases respectively, with 18 bases between them. The CDR3 runs 14 residues.

The chain joins TRBV2 to TRBJ1-1, with TRBD1 matching over 11 bases. The CDR3 runs to 14 residues. Germline V gene sequence: CDR1 SNHLY, CDR2 FYNNEI. V was pared by 2 bases and J by 10 bases, with 6 bases of the junction left unmatched. The CDR3 sequence is CASSEQGQGAGAFF. CDR3 bases: TGTGCCAGCAGTGAACAAGGACAGGGGGCAGGAGCTTTCTTT.

The chain uses TRBV6-1 and TRBJ2-2; the D gene is possibly TRBD2 (5 bases). In germline, CDR1 is MNHNS, CDR2 SASEGT. This CDR3 is 16 amino acids long. Trimming left V 2 bases short and J 0 bases short, with 10 bases between. The CDR3 protein is CASSEQRPANTGELFF. The CDR3 DNA reads TGTGCCAGCAGTGAACAGCGGCCCGCGAACACCGGGGAGCTGTTTTTT.

The V and J genes are TRBV6-5 and TRBJ2-7, with TRBD1 as a possible D gene (5 bases). This CDR3 contains 14 residues. Germline CDR1 is MNHEY and CDR2 is SVGAGI. V was shortened by 1 base and J by 6 bases, with 13 bases between the two germline ends. The CDR3 nucleotides read TGTGCCAGCAGTTACTTTCCAGGGATGGGCGAGCAGTACTTC. Amino acid sequence: CASSYFPGMGEQYF.

The rearrangement uses TRBV28 and TRBJ2-2, with 10 bases lining up with TRBD2. CDR1 MDHEN and CDR2 SYDVKM come from the germline V gene. The CDR3 covers 14 residues. After removal of 9 bases from V and 2 bases from J, the junction contained 3 bases not matched to a gene. CDR3 sequence (DNA): TGTGCCAGTACTAGCGGGACCAACACCGGGGAGCTGTTTTTT. The encoded protein is CASTSGTNTGELFF.

Only a few counts were recorded for this clone. The chain couples TRBV29-1 to TRBJ2-5, with TRBD1 matching over 8 bases. V trimming: 6 bases; J trimming: 5 bases; junction bases outside the gene matches: 8. This CDR3 is 13 amino acids long. Germline V gene sequence: CDR1 SQVTM, CDR2 ANQGSEA. The CDR3 loop is CSVRTGSWETQYF. CDR3 nucleotides: TGCAGCGTCCGGACAGGGTCTTGGGAGACCCAGTACTTC.

V usage is TRBV27 and J usage is TRBJ2-1; TRBD1 aligns across 9 bases. Germline assignment: CDR1 MNHEY and CDR2 SMNVEV (reference sequence). With V trimmed by 5 bases and J by 1 base, 3 bases remained unmatched. CDR3 size: 15 residues. The CDR3 sequence: CASSGDRESYNEQFF. Written as DNA, the CDR3 is TGTGCCAGCAGTGGGGACAGGGAATCCTACAATGAGCAGTTCTTC.

This rearrangement joins TRBV7-8 to TRBJ1-2, with 9 bases matching TRBD1. Losses at the gene ends were 1 base for V and 7 bases for J; bases not matched to a gene: 4. Per germline, CDR1 SGHVS and CDR2 FQNEAQ. This CDR3 spans 14 amino acids. CDR3 region: CASSLEQGASGYTF. The CDR3 bases are TGTGCCAGCAGCTTAGAACAGGGGGCGAGTGGCTACACCTTC.

The rearrangement joins TRBV6-5 to TRBJ2-1; D uncertain. The CDR3 sequence is 16 residues long. Trimming pared 4 bases from V and 0 bases from J, leaving 13 bases between. CDR1 and CDR2 from the germline V gene are MNHEY and SVGAGI. This CDR3 is CASSSPGTGSYNEQFF. CDR3 DNA: TGTGCCAGCAGTTCCCCTGGTACGGGCTCCTACAATGAGCAGTTCTTC.

The chain couples TRBV30 to TRBJ1-1, with a possible D match to TRBD1 (5 bases). This CDR3 is 13 amino acids long. Looked up from germline, CDR1 is GTSNPN and CDR2 is SVGIG (reference sequence). V was shortened by 4 bases and J by 1 base, with 10 bases between the two germline ends. CDR3 nucleotide sequence: TGTGCCTGGAACCCTGACAGGAACACTGAAGCTTTCTTT. Encoded protein: CAWNPDRNTEAFF. Full variable domain (remainder filled in from reference TRBV30 and TRBJ1-1): SQTIHQWPATLVQPVGSPLSLECTVEGTSNPNLYWYRQAAGRGLQLLFYSVGIGQISSEVPQNLSASRPQDRQFILSSKKLLLSDSGFYLCAWNPDRNTEAFFGQGTRLTVV.

The chain employs TRBV5-1 and TRBJ2-1; TRBD1 matches at 9 bases. J lost 8 bases, V lost 0 bases, and 3 bases had no gene match. The CDR3 is 14 residues long. The V gene's germline CDR1 is SGHRS and CDR2 YFSETQ. The chain's CDR3 is CASSLGQGVDEQFF. As DNA, the CDR3 is TGCGCCAGCAGCTTGGGACAGGGGGTTGATGAGCAGTTCTTC.

The V gene is TRBV15, the J gene TRBJ1-4; D not certain. Germline loops: CDR1 LNHNV, CDR2 YYDKDF (reference sequence). The V gene lost 0 bases and the J gene lost 7 bases, with 12 bases spanning the gap. This CDR3 is built from 15 residues. In DNA form, the CDR3 reads TGTGCCACCAGCAGAGATGCGGGGTTAGGTGAAAAACTGTTTTTT. Protein product: CATSRDAGLGEKLFF.

The gene calls are TRBV5-6 and TRBJ2-3; TRBD2 might be the D (7 bases). Germline loops: CDR1 SGHDT, CDR2 YYEEEE. The CDR3 is made up of 15 amino acids. The V gene lost 3 bases and the J gene lost 2 bases, with 13 bases spanning the gap. DNA of the CDR3: TGTGCCAGCAGCTGGGGGGGCAGGGACACAGATACGCAGTATTTT. Its translation: CASSWGGRDTDTQYF.

The chain couples TRBV9 to TRBJ2-5; 10 nucleotides align to TRBD2. Unmatched junction bases numbered 4, after V lost 3 bases and J lost 2 bases. The CDR3 length is 15 residues. Germline assignment: CDR1 SGDLS and CDR2 YYNGEE. CDR3 sequence (DNA): TGTGCCAGCAGCGGATATAGCGGGGGGCAAGAGACCCAGTACTTC. Its translation: CASSGYSGGQETQYF.